The T cell receptor (beta chain) under discussion was sequenced for a study of PD-1 blockade in mismatch repair-deficient tumors. For the study at large: Enrolled about 2012-2017, patients had progressing, pretreated mismatch repair-deficient cancers of 11 to 13 types.

Broader study findings: Tumor-resident clones, often absent from pretreatment blood, expanded after pembrolizumab and then contracted.

Sequenced by immunoSEQ multiplex PCR; TCRdb stores in-frame clones only, minus some. This table has roughly 120,000 clones, 85% to 90% appearing once. Comments on this clone: The antigen remains undetermined.

Material: peripheral blood, obtained just under 74 weeks after starting pembrolizumab. This clonotype was obtained from an adult with mismatch repair-deficient cancer.

The CDR3 bases are TGTGCCAGCACTCAGGGGTCCGGGGAGCTGTTTTTT. Its protein product is CASTQGSGELFF. J is TRBJ2-2 and V is TRBV11-2; D is possibly TRBD1 (6 bases). V was shortened by 7 bases and J by 6 bases, with 9 bases between the two germline ends. Germline lookup yields CDR1 SGHAT and CDR2 FQNNGV. The CDR3 spans 12 residues.